A single sample is the source of the 8 T cell receptor beta chains below, sequenced in a study of T cells in Graves' hyperthyroidism and ophthalmopathy. TCR beta CDR3 regions were amplified from RNA. A first-round RT-PCR of the TCR CDR3 used the HTBI primer set. A single record per CDR3 protein comes from TCRdb applying MiXCR to the multiplex PCR reads. This table holds about 300,000 distinct CDR3 sequences, roughly 18% found once. Material: blood. The receptors here all came from a man in his fifties or sixties with Graves' ophthalmopathy.

The genes are TRBV27 and TRBJ2-7; 9 bases line up with TRBD1. The CDR3 has 20 amino acids. Per germline, CDR1 MNHEY and CDR2 SMNVEV (reference sequence). J lost 2 bases, V lost 4 bases, and 21 bases had no gene match. CDR3 in amino acids: CASSSLGTGRTLESPYEQYF. The CDR3, as DNA: TGTGCCAGCAGTTCGTTAGGGACAGGGAGAACCCTAGAATCTCCCTACGAGCAGTACTTC.

This clonotype was detected only a few times. The rearrangement joins TRBV7-3 to TRBJ2-7, with 7 bases that match TRBD2. V shed 2 bases and J 6 bases; nucleotides not matched to a gene: 4. Germline V gene sequence: CDR1 SGHTA, CDR2 FQGTGA. The CDR3 totals 13 residues. The CDR3, as DNA: TGTGCCAGCAGCTTATTGCCGGGGGGCGAGCAGTACTTC. Protein: CASSLLPGGEQYF. Together with reference TRBV7-3 and TRBJ2-7, the CDR3 gives the full variable domain: GAGVSQTPSNKVTEKGKYVELRCDPISGHTALYWYRQSLGQGPEFLIYFQGTGAADDSGLPNDRFFAVRPEGSVSTLKIQRTERGDSAVYLCASSLLPGGEQYFGPGTRLTVT.

This clonotype was found a few times. The rearrangement uses TRBV9 and TRBJ2-3; 16 positions match TRBD2. J was trimmed by 2 bases and V by 4 bases; bases with no gene match: 4. The V gene's germline CDR1 is SGDLS and CDR2 YYNGEE. The CDR3 loop spans 17 amino acids. CDR3 loop: CASSPGLAGGITDTQYF. Written as DNA, the CDR3 is TGTGCCAGCAGCCCGGGACTAGCGGGAGGGATCACAGATACGCAGTATTTT.

This clonotype was detected only once. J is TRBJ2-1 and V is TRBV19; 7 nucleotides match TRBD1. Germline-derived CDR1 and CDR2 are LNHDA and SQIVND (reference sequence). The CDR3 is 15 amino acids. V lost 5 bases, J lost 2 bases, and 6 bases stayed unmatched. In nucleotides, the CDR3 is TGTGCCAGTAGTGTCCGGGACAGTCCCTACAATGAGCAGTTCTTC. As protein: CASSVRDSPYNEQFF. Using reference TRBV19 and TRBJ2-1 for the parts outside the CDR3, the full variable domain is DGGITQSPKYLFRKEGQNVTLSCEQNLNHDAMYWYRQDPGQGLRLIYYSQIVNDFQKGDIAEGYSVSREKKESFPLTVTSAQKNPTAFYLCASSVRDSPYNEQFFGPGTRLTVL.

The genes are TRBV13 and TRBJ2-4, with 14 bases fitting TRBD2. The junction had 7 bases not matched to a gene; V was cut back by 0 bases and J by 0 bases. This CDR3 spans 20 amino acids. Per germline, CDR1 PRHDT and CDR2 FYEKMQ (reference sequence). For the CDR3, the DNA is TGTGCCAGCAGCTTAGGCGTTGGGACTAGCGGGAGCTTAGCCAAAAACATTCAGTACTTC. As protein: CASSLGVGTSGSLAKNIQYF.

This clonotype was seen a handful of times. This chain links TRBV27 with TRBJ2-5; D not certain. Per the germline V gene, CDR1 is MNHEY and CDR2 is SMNVEV (reference sequence). Between the trimmed V and J ends, which lost 5 bases and 5 bases, there was a span of 9 bases. The length of the CDR3 is 12 residues. The CDR3 DNA reads TGTGCCAGCAGTCCCACTCGGGAGACCCAGTACTTC. Translating gives CASSPTRETQYF.

Comments on this clonotype: With a much larger clone just one base away, this may be a read error. CDR3 amino acids: CASSHRGDTEAFF. The CDR3 bases are TGTGCCAGCAGTCACAGGGGGGACACTGAAGCTTTCTTT. J is TRBJ1-1 and V is TRBV6-5; 8 bases are a match to TRBD1. The CDR3 totals 13 residues. The V gene end was trimmed by 5 bases and the J gene end by 3 bases; junction bases not matched to a gene: 2. From germline, CDR1 is MNHEY and CDR2 SVGAGI.

In its sample, this clonotype was seen many times. The chain carries TRBV30 and TRBJ1-6, with D unclear. The CDR3 has 15 amino acids. Germline CDR1 is GTSNPN and CDR2 is SVGIG (reference sequence). Trimming removed 2 bases at V and 10 bases at J, with 18 bases between. The CDR3: CAWSSVPLLGSPLHF. The CDR3 bases are TGTGCCTGGAGTTCAGTCCCGCTTCTCGGATCACCCCTCCACTTT. Combining the CDR3 with reference TRBV30 and TRBJ1-6 gives the whole variable domain SQTIHQWPATLVQPVGSPLSLECTVEGTSNPNLYWYRQAAGRGLQLLFYSVGIGQISSEVPQNLSASRPQDRQFILSSKKLLLSDSGFYLCAWSSVPLLGSPLHFGNGTRLTVT.